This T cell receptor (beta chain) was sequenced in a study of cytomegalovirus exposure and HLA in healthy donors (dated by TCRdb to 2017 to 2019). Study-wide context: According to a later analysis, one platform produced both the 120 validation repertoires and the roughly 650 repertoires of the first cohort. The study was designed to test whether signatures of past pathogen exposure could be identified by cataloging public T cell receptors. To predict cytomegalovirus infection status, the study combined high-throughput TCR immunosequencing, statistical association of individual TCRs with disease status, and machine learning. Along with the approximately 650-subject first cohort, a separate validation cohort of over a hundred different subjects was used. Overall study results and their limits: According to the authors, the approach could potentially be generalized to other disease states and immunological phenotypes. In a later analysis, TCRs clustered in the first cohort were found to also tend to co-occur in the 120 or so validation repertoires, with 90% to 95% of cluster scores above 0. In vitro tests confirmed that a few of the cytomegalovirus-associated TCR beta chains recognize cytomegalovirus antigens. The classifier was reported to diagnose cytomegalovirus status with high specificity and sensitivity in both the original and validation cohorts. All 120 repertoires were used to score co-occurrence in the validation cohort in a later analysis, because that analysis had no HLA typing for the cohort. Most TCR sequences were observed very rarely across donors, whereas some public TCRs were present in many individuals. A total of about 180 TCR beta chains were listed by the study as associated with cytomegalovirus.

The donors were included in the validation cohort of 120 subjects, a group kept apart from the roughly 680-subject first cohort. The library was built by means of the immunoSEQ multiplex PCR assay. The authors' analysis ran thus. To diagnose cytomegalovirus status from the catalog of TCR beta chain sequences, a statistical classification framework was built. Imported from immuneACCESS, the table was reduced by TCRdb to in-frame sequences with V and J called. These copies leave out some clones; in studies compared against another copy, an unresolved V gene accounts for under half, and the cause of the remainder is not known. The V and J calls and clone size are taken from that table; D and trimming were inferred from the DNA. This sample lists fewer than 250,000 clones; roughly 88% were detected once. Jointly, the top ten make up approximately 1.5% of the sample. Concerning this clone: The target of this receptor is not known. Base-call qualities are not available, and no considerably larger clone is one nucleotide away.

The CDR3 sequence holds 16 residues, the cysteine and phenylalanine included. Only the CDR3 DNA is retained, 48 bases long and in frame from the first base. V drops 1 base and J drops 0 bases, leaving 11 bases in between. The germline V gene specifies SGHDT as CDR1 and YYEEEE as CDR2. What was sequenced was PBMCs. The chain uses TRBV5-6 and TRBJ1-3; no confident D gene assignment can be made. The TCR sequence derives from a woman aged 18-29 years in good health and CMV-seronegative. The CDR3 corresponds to CASSLWWQNSGNTIYF. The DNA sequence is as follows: TGTGCCAGCAGCTTGTGGTGGCAGAACTCTGGAAACACCATATATTTT.